The 14 T cell receptor beta chains reported below all come from one sample, sequenced in a study of metastatic and nonmetastatic thyroid tumors. TCRdb re-clonotyped the PCR reads via MiXCR. Of 20,000 to 30,000 clones listed, around a fifth are singletons. All patients were untreated before thyroid surgery. Sequenced: blood. The receptor source for this set is a male donor with papillary thyroid cancer or a benign thyroid nodule (not recorded which). Some clones in this sample may be carry-over from other donors' samples.

This clone has a count of ten or more. The J gene is TRBJ2-1, the V gene TRBV11-3, with a tentative D call TRBD1 (6 bases). This CDR3 has 15 residues. Trimming shortened V by 2 bases and J by 5 bases, and 13 bases separated the two germline ends. Per the germline V gene, CDR1 is SGHNT and CDR2 is YENEEA. This CDR3 reads CASSLQPGQHNEQFF. The CDR3 DNA follows: TGTGCCAGCAGCTTACAGCCCGGACAGCACAATGAGCAGTTCTTC.

The V and J genes are TRBV4-1 and TRBJ2-7; D ambiguous. V was trimmed by 1 base and J by 2 bases, leaving 9 bases between them. This CDR3 is built from 14 residues. CDR1 is MGHRA and CDR2 is YSYEKL in the germline V gene. CDR3 DNA sequence: TGCGCCAGCAGCCAAGGGGTAGCTGCCTACGAGCAGTACTTC. It yields the protein CASSQGVAAYEQYF.

The rearrangement links TRBV12-3 or TRBV12-4 to TRBJ2-4; 7 nucleotides line up with TRBD2. The CDR3 sequence is 17 residues long. The junction had 9 bases not matched to a gene; V was cut back by 2 bases and J by 2 bases. The CDR3 bases are TGTGCCAGCAGTTTATGGTGGGAGGGCCGAACCAAAAACATTCAGTACTTC. Its protein is CASSLWWEGRTKNIQYF.

This clone has more than one count but fewer than ten. The rearrangement uses TRBV30 and TRBJ1-6; D gene unclear. Looked up from germline, CDR1 is GTSNPN and CDR2 is SVGIG (reference sequence). V gave up 0 bases and J gave up 7 bases, with 10 bases separating them. The CDR3 sequence is 14 residues long. CDR3 nucleotides: TGTGCCTGGAGTGTAGTAGGAGGGAATTCACCCCTCCACTTT. It specifies CAWSVVGGNSPLHF.

CDR3 sequence: CASSLSGLLNEKLFF. In nucleotides, the CDR3 is TGTGCCAGCAGTTTATCCGGACTGCTTAATGAAAAACTGTTTTTT. This rearrangement joins TRBV27 to TRBJ1-4; D call uncertain. The CDR3 totals 15 residues. The V end was cut by 0 bases, the J end by 4 bases, with 9 bases between. Germline CDR1 is MNHEY and CDR2 is SMNVEV (reference sequence).

This clone was counted many times. The V and J genes are TRBV6-5 and TRBJ2-6; no clear D gene. Looked up from germline, CDR1 is MNHEY and CDR2 is SVGAGI. The CDR3 consists of 19 residues. V was trimmed by 0 bases and J by 4 bases, leaving 19 bases between them. As DNA, the CDR3 is TGTGCCAGCAGTTACTCGACGTTAGGAGTCGAGGCAGGGGCCAACGTCCTGACTTTC. Its translation: CASSYSTLGVEAGANVLTF.

This clone was seen more than once but under ten times. The V call is TRBV20-1, the J call TRBJ2-7, with a tentative D call TRBD2 (5 bases). The V and J ends lost 8 bases and 9 bases respectively, with 20 bases between them. Looked up from germline, CDR1 is DFQATT and CDR2 is SNEGSKA (reference sequence). The CDR3 covers 12 residues. CDR3 in amino acids: CSFRVASTRQYF. The CDR3 coding sequence is TGCAGTTTTAGAGTAGCGTCCACGCGGCAGTACTTC.

Notes on this clone: Other DNA sequences from this sample encode an identical CDR3 as well. V is TRBV7-3 and J is TRBJ2-1; TRBD1 matches at 8 bases. The germline CDR1 and CDR2 sequences are SGHTA and FQGTGA. The CDR3 runs 15 residues. V shed 9 bases and J 7 bases; nucleotides not matched to a gene: 14. CDR3 nucleotides: TGTGCCAGTAGCCTCCGACAGGGGATATCGAATGAGCAGTTCTTC. Its protein product is CASSLRQGISNEQFF.

This clone has more than one count but fewer than ten. The CDR3 region has the DNA TGCAGTGGGGCGGGATCCCGAACACTCGATACGCAGTATTTT. Protein product: CSGAGSRTLDTQYF. V is TRBV20-1 and J is TRBJ2-3, with a tentative D call TRBD2 (6 bases). Germline CDR1 reads DFQATT; CDR2 reads SNEGSKA (reference sequence). Trimming took off 7 bases at V and 6 bases at J, with 20 bases between the two ends. The CDR3 totals 14 residues.

This clone came up many times. The chain joins TRBV10-3 to TRBJ2-1, with 9 bases fitting TRBD1. The V segment lost 2 bases and the J segment 7 bases; nucleotides outside the gene matches: 3. Germline-derived CDR1 and CDR2 are ENHRY and SYGVKD. This CDR3 has 14 residues. The CDR3 loop reads CAISEPTGGNEQFF. The CDR3 bases are TGTGCCATCAGTGAGCCGACAGGGGGGAATGAGCAGTTCTTC.

V and J are TRBV6-2 or TRBV6-3 and TRBJ2-5; 8 nucleotides match TRBD2. Losses at the gene ends were 2 bases for V and 7 bases for J; bases not matched to a gene: 3. Per the germline V gene, CDR1 is MNHEY and CDR2 is SVGEGT. This CDR3 is built from 13 residues. The CDR3 DNA sequence: TGTGCCAGCAGTTACGGGGCGGGAGGGACCCAGTACTTC. Amino acid sequence: CASSYGAGGTQYF.

By share, this clone ranks as medium-sized. The rearrangement uses TRBV6-1 and TRBJ1-1; no definite D call. Germline CDR1 and CDR2: MNHNS and SASEGT. The CDR3 is made up of 13 amino acids. V lost 3 bases to trimming and J lost 3 bases, with 8 bases between them. This chain's CDR3 is CASSDSRDTEAFF. For the CDR3, the DNA is TGTGCCAGCAGTGACAGCCGGGACACTGAAGCTTTCTTT.

This clone was detected ten times or more. V and J are TRBV7-9 and TRBJ1-4; D gene ambiguous. The CDR3 is made up of 14 amino acids. V was pared by 7 bases and J by 6 bases, with 15 bases between. CDR1 is SEHNR and CDR2 is FQNEAQ in the germline V gene (reference sequence). The CDR3 bases are TGTGCCAGCATCCAGTCTGGGCGGGATGAAAAACTGTTTTTT. This gives the protein CASIQSGRDEKLFF.

This clone was counted at least ten times. The CDR3 bases are TGTGCCAGCAGCTATCGGACTAGCGGGACGGATGAGCAGTTCTTC. This sequence encodes CASSYRTSGTDEQFF. This chain connects TRBV3-1 to TRBJ2-1; 12 bases line up with TRBD2. The CDR3 is made up of 15 amino acids. From germline, CDR1 is LGHDT and CDR2 YNNKEL (reference sequence). V shed 5 bases, J shed 8 bases, and the junction held 7 bases outside the gene matches.